This entry lists 15 T cell receptor beta chains sequenced from one sample in a study of T cell repertoires in cytomegalovirus infection. TCRdb reprocessed the reads with MiXCR, giving one entry per CDR3 protein. The sample holds under 250,000 distinct CDR3 sequences, 10% to 15% seen once. The sample was PBMCs. These receptors all come from a human donor in good health (CMV status not recorded). Some clones in this sample may be carry-over from other donors' samples.

The sample holds many counts of this clonotype. The V call is TRBV7-2, the J call TRBJ1-5; TRBD1 might be the D (6 bases). Looked up from germline, CDR1 is SGHTA and CDR2 is FQGNSA. The CDR3 sequence is 16 residues long. The germline V and J ends were trimmed by 5 bases and 2 bases, with 16 bases remaining between them. The CDR3 spells CASSPRTVSGNQPQHF. CDR3 nucleotides: TGTGCCAGCAGCCCTCGGACAGTTTCGGGCAATCAGCCCCAGCATTTT.

This clonotype was recorded many times. The V and J genes are TRBV7-9 and TRBJ2-1; D assignment may be TRBD1 or TRBD2 (6 bases each). Germline-derived CDR1 and CDR2 are SEHNR and FQNEAQ (reference sequence). This CDR3 has 11 residues. V was clipped by 3 bases and J by 12 bases, with 9 bases between them. As DNA, the CDR3 is TGTGCCAGCAGCTTGGAGGGGGGGCAGTTCTTC. Translating gives CASSLEGGQFF.

This sequence joins TRBV7-2 and TRBJ2-3; 12 bases are shared with TRBD2. The germline gives CDR1 SGHTA, CDR2 FQGNSA. The junction had 12 bases not matched to a gene; V was cut back by 2 bases and J by 6 bases. This CDR3 spans 18 amino acids. This CDR3 is CASSLRLAGGPGGDTQYF. CDR3 DNA sequence: TGTGCCAGCAGCTTACGGCTAGCGGGGGGGCCGGGGGGGGATACGCAGTATTTT.

This clonotype appeared a few times. CDR3 DNA: TGTGCCAGCAGCGCGTCGGGGAATGAGCAGTTCTTC. This encodes CASSASGNEQFF. The chain couples TRBV9 to TRBJ2-1, with a possible D match to TRBD2 (5 bases). Germline lookup yields CDR1 SGDLS and CDR2 YYNGEE. This CDR3 is 12 amino acids long. With 3 bases removed from V and 7 bases from J, the gap between germline ends came to 8 bases. The whole variable domain, remainder taken from reference TRBV9 and TRBJ2-1, is DSGVTQTPKHLITATGQRVTLRCSPRSGDLSVYWYQQSLDQGLQFLIQYYNGEERAKGNILERFSAQQFPDLHSELNLSSLELGDSALYFCASSASGNEQFFGPGTRLTVL.

The CDR3 region is CASSERAVQGDAGGPDTQYF. CDR3 in DNA: TGTGCCAGCAGTGAGCGAGCTGTACAGGGGGACGCGGGAGGGCCAGATACGCAGTATTTT. This chain uses TRBV6-6 with TRBJ2-3, with a tentative D call TRBD2 (9 bases). This CDR3 spans 20 amino acids. The germline gives CDR1 MNHNY, CDR2 SVGAGI (reference sequence). V shed 5 bases and J shed 4 bases, with 31 bases lying between them.

This clonotype was recorded a few times. V and J are TRBV7-9 and TRBJ2-5, with D tentatively TRBD1 (6 bases). Germline CDR1 SEHNR, CDR2 FQNEAQ (reference sequence). CDR3 length equals 14 residues. The V and J ends lost 7 bases and 4 bases respectively, with 16 bases between them. CDR3 amino acids: CASISGKGGETQYF. CDR3 DNA sequence: TGTGCCAGCATCTCGGGTAAAGGGGGAGAGACCCAGTACTTC.

This clonotype was detected ten times or more. The gene calls are TRBV7-6 and TRBJ2-2; D may correspond to TRBD1 or TRBD2 (5 bases each). The CDR3 contains 15 residues. V lost 5 bases to trimming and J lost 4 bases, with 14 bases between them. The germline CDR1 and CDR2 sequences are SGHVS and FNYEAQ. CDR3 DNA sequence: TGTGCCAGCAGCCCAGGGAACCGGGGCACCGGGGAGCTGTTTTTT. As protein: CASSPGNRGTGELFF.

This clonotype was observed many times. This chain links TRBV7-2 with TRBJ2-7; TRBD2 aligns across 12 bases. Germline V lookup: CDR1 SGHTA, CDR2 FQGNSA. The CDR3 sequence is 16 residues long. The J segment lost 4 bases and the V segment lost 1 base, leaving 5 bases of the junction unmatched. The CDR3 here is CASSLEASGGAYEQYF. The CDR3 coding sequence is TGTGCCAGCAGCTTAGAAGCTAGCGGGGGGGCTTACGAGCAGTACTTC.

The genes are TRBV6-6 and TRBJ2-4, with D unclear. Germline CDR1 reads MNHNY; CDR2 reads SVGAGI (reference sequence). The CDR3 has 16 residues. V lost 7 bases and J 0 bases, leaving 16 bases between the germline ends. The CDR3 loop is CASTLGGRVAKNIQYF. DNA of the CDR3: TGTGCCAGCACCCTAGGCGGTCGCGTAGCCAAAAACATTCAGTACTTC.

This clonotype occurred many times. The gene calls are TRBV6-2 or TRBV6-3 and TRBJ2-7, with D tentatively TRBD1 (6 bases). In germline, CDR1 is MNHEY, CDR2 SVGEGT. The CDR3 runs 14 residues. With 4 bases removed from V and 2 bases from J, the gap between germline ends came to 12 bases. CDR3 sequence reads: CASSSDRKAYEQYF. In nucleotides, the CDR3 is TGTGCCAGCAGTTCGGACAGAAAGGCCTACGAGCAGTACTTC.

In its sample, this clonotype was seen many times. The V call is TRBV11-2, the J call TRBJ2-1; TRBD2 agrees at 16 bases. CDR3 length: 17 amino acids. Trimming at V came to 5 bases and at J to 7 bases, leaving 8 bases not matched to a gene. Germline CDR1 SGHAT, CDR2 FQNNGV. The CDR3 nucleotides read TGTGCCAGCAGCCCCCCGGGACTAGCGGGGGGGCTGAATGAGCAGTTCTTC. Translation: CASSPPGLAGGLNEQFF.

This clonotype occurred many times. The chain links TRBV11-2 to TRBJ2-5, with 9 bases matching TRBD2. The CDR3 covers 15 residues. From germline, CDR1 is SGHAT and CDR2 FQNNGV. V gave up 5 bases and J gave up 4 bases; unmatched junction bases: 8. In DNA form, the CDR3 reads TGTGCCAGCAGCCGGGGGGAGCGGGAGGTAGAGACCCAGTACTTC. Protein: CASSRGEREVETQYF.

In this sample, this clonotype turned up many times. V usage is TRBV28 and J usage is TRBJ1-5; D is perhaps TRBD1 (6 bases). The CDR3 runs to 15 residues. V lost 8 bases and J lost 3, with 17 bases in between. Germline V gives CDR1 MDHEN, CDR2 SYDVKM. CDR3 sequence reads: CASVDKGGPNQPQHF. In DNA form, the CDR3 reads TGTGCCAGCGTCGACAAGGGGGGCCCCAATCAGCCCCAGCATTTT.

This rearrangement joins TRBV7-9 to TRBJ2-7, with unresolved D. CDR3 size: 12 residues. V lost 2 bases to trimming and J lost 6 bases, with 8 bases between them. Germline V gene data show CDR1 as SEHNR and CDR2 as FQNEAQ (reference sequence). Here the CDR3 reads CASSLTPLEQYF. CDR3 nucleotide sequence: TGTGCCAGCAGCTTAACCCCCCTCGAGCAGTACTTC.

This sequence joins TRBV7-9 and TRBJ2-4, with D tentatively TRBD2 (6 bases). V shed 3 bases and J shed 3 bases, with 12 bases lying between them. The CDR3 runs 15 residues. Germline CDR1 is SEHNR and CDR2 is FQNEAQ (reference sequence). The CDR3 nucleotides are TGTGCCAGCAGCTTCCTCGGGGAGGTCAAAAACATTCAGTACTTC. Translation: CASSFLGEVKNIQYF.